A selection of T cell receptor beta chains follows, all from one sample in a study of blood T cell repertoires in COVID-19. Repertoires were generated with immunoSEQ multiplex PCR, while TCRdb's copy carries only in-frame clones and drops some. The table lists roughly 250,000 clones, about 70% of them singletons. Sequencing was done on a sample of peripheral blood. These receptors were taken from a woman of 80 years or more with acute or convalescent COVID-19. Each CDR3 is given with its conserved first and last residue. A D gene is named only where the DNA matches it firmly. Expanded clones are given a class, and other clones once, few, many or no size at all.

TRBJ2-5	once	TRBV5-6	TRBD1	TGTGCCAGCAGCTTGCCCCACAGGGGGGAGACCCAGTACTTC	CASSLPHRGETQYF
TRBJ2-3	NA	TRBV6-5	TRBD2	TGTGCCAGCAGTTACGGTCTAGCGGGGGGGCCTGATACGCAGTATTTT	CASSYGLAGGPDTQYF
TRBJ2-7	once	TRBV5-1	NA	TGCGCCAGCAGCTCCGGGGACTTTATCGACGAGCAGTACTTC	CASSSGDFIDEQYF
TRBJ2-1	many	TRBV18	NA	TGTGCCAGCTCATCGCAGGTATCGTCCCACAATGAGCAGTTCTTC	CASSSQVSSHNEQFF
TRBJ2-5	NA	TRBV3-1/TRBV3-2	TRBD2	TGTGCCAGCAGCCACTCCGGACTAGCGACACAAGAGACCCAGTACTTC	CASSHSGLATQETQYF
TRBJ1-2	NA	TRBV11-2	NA	TGTGCCAGCAGCCCGGCGGCTAACTATGGCTACACCTTC	CASSPAANYGYTF
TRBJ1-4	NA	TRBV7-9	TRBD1	TGTGCCAGCAGCTCAACCAGGGGGACTGAAAAACTGTTTTTT	CASSSTRGTEKLFF
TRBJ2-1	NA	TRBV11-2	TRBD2	TGTGCCAGCAGCATCCTTCGGCTGGGGACTAGCGGACACAATGAGCAGTTCTTC	CASSILRLGTSGHNEQFF
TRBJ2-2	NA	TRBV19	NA	TGTGCCAGTACCTGGGAGGGCGGACAGCTCGGGGAGCTGTTTTTT	CASTWEGGQLGELFF
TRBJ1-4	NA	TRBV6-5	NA	TGTGCCAGCAGCCGCCGGGCAGGGTCGTACGAAAAACTGTTTTTT	CASSRRAGSYEKLFF
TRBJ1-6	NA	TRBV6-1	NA	TGTGCCAGCAGTGATTTAGTTTCCTCCTATAATTCACCCCTCCACTTT	CASSDLVSSYNSPLHF
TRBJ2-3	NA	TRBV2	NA	TGTGCCAGCGCTGAACGGCCCCGGGACTTCACAGATACGCAGTATTTT	CASAERPRDFTDTQYF
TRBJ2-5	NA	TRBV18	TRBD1	TGTGCCAGCACCCGAGGACAGGGGACCCAGTACTTC	CASTRGQGTQYF
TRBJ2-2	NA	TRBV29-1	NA	TGCAGCGCAAACCGAGACACAAACACCGGGGAGCTGTTTTTT	CSANRDTNTGELFF
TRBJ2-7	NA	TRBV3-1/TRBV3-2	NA	TGTGCCAGCAGCCATTATTCAGGGACCTACGAGCAGTACTTC	CASSHYSGTYEQYF
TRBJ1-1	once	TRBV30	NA	TGTGCCTGGACCAAAGGGGGTCAGACTGAAGCTTTCTTT	CAWTKGGQTEAFF
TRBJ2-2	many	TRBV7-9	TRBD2	TGTGCCAGCAGCTTAGCAGGGACTAGCACCGGGGAGCTGTTTTTT	CASSLAGTSTGELFF
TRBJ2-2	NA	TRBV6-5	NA	TGTGCCAGCAGTTACAAGAGAAACACCGGGGAGCTGTTTTTT	CASSYKRNTGELFF
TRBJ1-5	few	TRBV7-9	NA	TGTGCCAGCAGCTTAGGGGACACCCCTAATCAGCCCCAGCATTTT	CASSLGDTPNQPQHF
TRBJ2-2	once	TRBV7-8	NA	TGTGCCAGCAGCTTAGTTTCAGGGAAAACCGGGGAGCTGTTTTTT	CASSLVSGKTGELFF
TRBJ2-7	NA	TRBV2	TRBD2	TGTGCCAGCCGAACTAGCGGGAGTTACGAGCAGTACTTC	CASRTSGSYEQYF
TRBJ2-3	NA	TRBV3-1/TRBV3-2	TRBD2	TGTGCCAGCAGCCAAGGGACTAGCGGCGTAGCGGATACGCAGTATTTT	CASSQGTSGVADTQYF
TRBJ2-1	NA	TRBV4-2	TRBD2	TGTGCCAGCAGCCAAGATCCCCTAGCGGGGGGTCACAATGAGCAGTTCTTC	CASSQDPLAGGHNEQFF
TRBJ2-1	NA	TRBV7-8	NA	TGTGCCAGCAGCTTAGGGAGATTTCAGTTCTTC	CASSLGRFQFF
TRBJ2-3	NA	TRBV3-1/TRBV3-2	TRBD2	TGTGCCAGCAGCCAACGGGCCGGGACTAGAGTAGCAGATACGCAGTATTTT	CASSQRAGTRVADTQYF
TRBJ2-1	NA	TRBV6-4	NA	TGTGCCAGCAGTGAAGGGTGGGAGTCCTACAATGAGCAGTTCTTC	CASSEGWESYNEQFF
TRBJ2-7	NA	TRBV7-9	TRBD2	TGTGCCAGCACTTCGGGGGGGTGGCTAGCGAATGCATACGAGCAGTACTTC	CASTSGGWLANAYEQYF
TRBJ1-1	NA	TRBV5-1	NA	TGCGCCAGCAGCAGGGGTCAGGGTAGGGGGTACACTGAAGCTTTCTTT	CASSRGQGRGYTEAFF
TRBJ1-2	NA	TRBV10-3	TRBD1	TGTGCCATCAGTGCGGGGTTGGGTGTAGGGGGCGACCGGACAGGAGGCTACACCTTC	CAISAGLGVGGDRTGGYTF
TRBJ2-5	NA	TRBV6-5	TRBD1	TGTGCCAGCAATCTCGACAGGGGGCGGGAGACCCAGTACTTC	CASNLDRGRETQYF
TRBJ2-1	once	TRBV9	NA	TGTGCCAGCAGCGCCCTAGTGAGCTCCTACAATGAGCAGTTCTTC	CASSALVSSYNEQFF
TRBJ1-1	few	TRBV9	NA	TGTGCCAGCAGCGTAGTAGGGGCGCACACTGAAGCTTTCTTT	CASSVVGAHTEAFF
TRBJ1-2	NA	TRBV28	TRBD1	TGTGCCAGCAGTCCTCCTTGGGGACAGCATAACTATGGCTACACCTTC	CASSPPWGQHNYGYTF
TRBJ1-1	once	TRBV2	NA	TGTGCCAGCAGTGACAGGGGTGTCACTGAAGCTTTCTTT	CASSDRGVTEAFF
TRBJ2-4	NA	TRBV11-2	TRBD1	TGTGCCAGCAGTCCCAGGGAGACAGGGGCCAACATTCAGTACTTC	CASSPRETGANIQYF
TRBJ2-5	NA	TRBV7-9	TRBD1	TGTGCCAGCAGCTTAGGGAGACAGGGTCAGACCCAGTACTTC	CASSLGRQGQTQYF
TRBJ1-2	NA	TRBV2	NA	TGTGCCAGCAGGGGCACAGTGTCTAAGGGCTACACCTTC	CASRGTVSKGYTF
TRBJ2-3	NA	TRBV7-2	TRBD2	TGTGCCAGCAGCTCACGGACTAGCGGGAGGACAGATACGCAGTATTTT	CASSSRTSGRTDTQYF
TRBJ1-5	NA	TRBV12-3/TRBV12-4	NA	TGTGCCAGCAGTTTAACAGGGTTAGGGGCCCAGCATTTT	CASSLTGLGAQHF
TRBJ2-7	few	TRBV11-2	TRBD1	TGTGCCAGCAGCCCCCGGGACAGGGGTAGCTCCTACGAGCAGTACTTC	CASSPRDRGSSYEQYF
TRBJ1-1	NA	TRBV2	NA	TGTGCCAGCAGTCCCAGTTCTGTGACTGAAGCTTTCTTT	CASSPSSVTEAFF
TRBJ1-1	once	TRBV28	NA	TGTGCCAGCAGTTCCGCGGGAGGGGTGAACACTGAAGCTTTCTTT	CASSSAGGVNTEAFF
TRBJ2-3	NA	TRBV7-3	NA	TGTGCCAGCAGCTTTGGTAGCGGAGATACGCAGTATTTT	CASSFGSGDTQYF
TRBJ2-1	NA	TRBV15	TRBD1	TGTGCCACCAGACCGGGACAGGGACGCTACAATGAGCAGTTCTTC	CATRPGQGRYNEQFF
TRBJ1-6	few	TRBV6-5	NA	TGTGCCAGCGGGGACAACAATAATTCACCCCTCCACTTT	CASGDNNNSPLHF
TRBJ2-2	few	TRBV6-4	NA	TGTGCCAGCAGCGTAGATCACCTTAACACCGGGGAGCTGTTTTTT	CASSVDHLNTGELFF
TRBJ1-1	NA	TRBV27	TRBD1	TGTGCCAGCAGTTACCGGGACAGCCAGGGGGGCACTGAAGCTTTCTTT	CASSYRDSQGGTEAFF
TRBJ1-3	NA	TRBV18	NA	TGTGCCAGCTCACCACCGAGGACTAGAGAAGGCACCATATATTTT	CASSPPRTREGTIYF
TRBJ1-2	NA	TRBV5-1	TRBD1	TGCGCCAGCAGCCTCGGGACAGGGTATGGCTACACCTTC	CASSLGTGYGYTF